A single sample is the source of the 27 T cell receptor beta chains below, sequenced in a study of blood T cell repertoires in COVID-19. Only in-frame clones appear in the TCRdb table, and some are missing; sequencing was by immunoSEQ multiplex PCR. The data hold under 45,000 clones, with roughly 81% observed a single time. Sequenced sample: peripheral blood. These receptors all come from a woman aged 65 to 85 with acute or convalescent COVID-19.

The chain combines TRBV29-1 with TRBJ1-3, with D perhaps TRBD1 (6 bases). This CDR3 is built from 14 residues. V dropped 5 bases and J dropped 0 bases, with 11 bases sitting between them. The germline V gene has CDR1 SQVTM and CDR2 ANQGSEA. The CDR3 loop is CSVLTGHSGNTIYF. CDR3 sequence (DNA): TGCAGCGTTCTGACAGGCCACTCTGGAAACACCATATATTTT.

V usage is TRBV5-4 and J usage is TRBJ1-6; D not certain. Germline V gives CDR1 SGHNT, CDR2 YYREEE (reference sequence). V was pared by 6 bases and J by 4 bases, with 14 bases between. The length of the CDR3 is 15 residues. The DNA of the CDR3 is TGTGCCAGCACCCCCCACGGAGAATATAATTCACCCCTCCACTTT. The encoded protein is CASTPHGEYNSPLHF.

The genes are TRBV25-1 and TRBJ1-2; tentative D call: TRBD1 (5 bases). This CDR3 comprises 12 residues. CDR1 is MGHDK and CDR2 is SYGVNS in the germline V gene. V was shortened by 4 bases and J by 8 bases, with 11 bases between the two germline ends. CDR3 sequence reads: CASSVWGGGYTF. CDR3 in DNA: TGTGCCAGCAGTGTATGGGGGGGAGGCTACACCTTC.

This clone was observed a few times. The chain has TRBV19 and TRBJ1-1, with D possibly being TRBD1 (6 bases). This CDR3 is built from 16 residues. The germline V gene encodes CDR1 LNHDA and CDR2 SQIVND (reference sequence). V was pared by 7 bases and J by 4 bases, with 22 bases between. This CDR3 is CASNSPPGVYGTEAFF. CDR3 nucleotides: TGTGCCAGTAATTCCCCTCCAGGGGTGTACGGCACTGAAGCTTTCTTT.

The CDR3 DNA is TGTGCCAGCAGCCAGCGGACATCTCGAGCTAACTATGGCTACACCTTC. Encoded protein: CASSQRTSRANYGYTF. The chain recombines TRBV3-1 (or the pseudogene TRBV3-2) with TRBJ1-2, with D possibly TRBD1 on 5 matching bases. The CDR3 is 16 amino acids. V was pared by 3 bases and J by 0 bases, with 14 bases between. Germline values: CDR1 LGHDT, CDR2 YNNKEL (reference sequence).

The rearrangement uses TRBV12-3 or TRBV12-4 and TRBJ2-1; D remains unclear. The V gene lost 6 bases and the J gene lost 3 bases, with 6 bases spanning the gap. CDR3 length: 12 residues. The CDR3 reads CASSRLYNEQFF. Here the CDR3 DNA reads TGTGCCAGCAGCCGTCTCTACAATGAGCAGTTCTTC.

This rearrangement joins TRBV4-1 to TRBJ2-5, with TRBD2 matching over 11 bases. CDR1 MGHRA and CDR2 YSYEKL come from the germline V gene. Losses at the gene ends were 2 bases for V and 1 base for J; bases not matched to a gene: 9. This CDR3 spans 18 amino acids. DNA of the CDR3: TGCGCCAGCAGCCAAAAGCCTAGCGGGGGGCCCCTCCAAGAGACCCAGTACTTC. Protein: CASSQKPSGGPLQETQYF.

The chain uses TRBV16 and TRBJ1-4; 7 bases align to TRBD1. Germline-derived CDR1 and CDR2 are KGHSY and FQNENV. With 5 bases clipped from V and 3 bases from J, the junction kept 6 bases outside the gene matches. The CDR3 totals 15 residues. CDR3 amino acids: CASSSPGTANEKLFF. For the CDR3, the DNA is TGTGCCAGCAGCTCGCCCGGGACAGCTAATGAAAAACTGTTTTTT. The entire variable domain, with the rest obtained from reference TRBV16 and TRBJ1-4, is as follows: GEEVAQTPKHLVRGEGQKAKLYCAPIKGHSYVFWYQQVLKNEFKFLISFQNENVFDETGMPKERFSAKCLPNSPCSLEIQATKLEDSAVYFCASSSPGTANEKLFFGSGTQLSVL.

The chain is built from TRBV5-6 and TRBJ2-1; the match to TRBD1 covers 7 bases. The CDR3 spans 13 residues. V trimming: 3 bases; J trimming: 6 bases; junction bases outside the gene matches: 3. Germline V gene lookup returns CDR1 SGHDT and CDR2 YYEEEE. CDR3 DNA: TGTGCCAGCAGCTGGGGGACAGTCAATGAGCAGTTCTTC. Amino acid sequence: CASSWGTVNEQFF.

The chain recombines TRBV19 with TRBJ1-1; D uncertain. Germline V gives CDR1 LNHDA, CDR2 SQIVND (reference sequence). The length of the CDR3 is 13 residues. The V end was cut by 2 bases, the J end by 1 base, with 5 bases between. Written as DNA, the CDR3 is TGTGCCAGTAGTATACAGGAGAACACTGAAGCTTTCTTT. This sequence encodes CASSIQENTEAFF. Full variable domain (missing parts from reference TRBV19 and TRBJ1-1): DGGITQSPKYLFRKEGQNVTLSCEQNLNHDAMYWYRQDPGQGLRLIYYSQIVNDFQKGDIAEGYSVSREKKESFPLTVTSAQKNPTAFYLCASSIQENTEAFFGQGTRLTVV.

In DNA form, the CDR3 reads TGTGCCAGCAGACAGGGTATGTCTGGAAACACCATATATTTT. Translating gives CASRQGMSGNTIYF. The rearrangement joins TRBV2 to TRBJ1-3; D is perhaps TRBD1 (6 bases). Looked up from germline, CDR1 is SNHLY and CDR2 is FYNNEI. Trimming took 6 bases from V and 1 from J, leaving 10 bases between them. CDR3 length equals 14 residues.

V and J are TRBV7-3 and TRBJ2-3, with 7 bases lining up with TRBD2. Germline V gene sequence: CDR1 SGHTA, CDR2 FQGTGA. This CDR3 has 18 amino acids. The trim removed 1 base at V and 2 bases at J, leaving 12 bases unmatched. CDR3 bases: TGTGCCAGCAGCTTAAGGGGGGGAAACGGACTTAACACAGATACGCAGTATTTT. As protein: CASSLRGGNGLNTDTQYF.

The genes are TRBV7-9 and TRBJ2-7; perhaps TRBD2 as D (5 bases). Trimming removed 5 bases at V and 2 bases at J, with 16 bases between. Germline V gene sequence: CDR1 SEHNR, CDR2 FQNEAQ (reference sequence). The CDR3 length is 15 residues. CDR3 protein: CASSPVAGDPYEQYF. The CDR3 coding sequence is TGTGCCAGCAGCCCAGTGGCGGGTGATCCCTACGAGCAGTACTTC. Variable domain in full (rest from reference TRBV7-9 and TRBJ2-7): DTGVSQNPRHKITKRGQNVTFRCDPISEHNRLYWYRQTLGQGPEFLTYFQNEAQLEKSRLLSDRFSAERPKGSFSTLEIQRTEQGDSAMYLCASSPVAGDPYEQYFGPGTRLTVT.

CDR3 sequence (DNA): TGCGCCAGCAGCCCCGGGGTAGCGGGAGCTTATGAGCAGTTCTTC. It specifies CASSPGVAGAYEQFF. The rearrangement uses TRBV5-1 and TRBJ2-1; 9 nucleotides align to TRBD2. This CDR3 has 15 residues. Germline-derived CDR1 and CDR2 are SGHRS and YFSETQ. V dropped 4 bases and J dropped 8; count of bases not matched to a gene: 10. Full variable domain (rest looked up from reference TRBV5-1 and TRBJ2-1): KAGVTQTPRYLIKTRGQQVTLSCSPISGHRSVSWYQQTPGQGLQFLFEYFSETQRNKGNFPGRFSGRQFSNSRSEMNVSTLELGDSALYLCASSPGVAGAYEQFFGPGTRLTVL.

This chain links TRBV2 with TRBJ2-4, with 11 nucleotides matching TRBD2. This CDR3 spans 19 amino acids. V dropped 4 bases and J dropped 1; count of bases not matched to a gene: 12. The V gene's germline CDR1 is SNHLY and CDR2 FYNNEI. CDR3 DNA: TGTGCCAGCAGTGGCCTAGGACTAGCGGGTGGACTCGCCAAAAACATTCAGTACTTC. It yields the protein CASSGLGLAGGLAKNIQYF.

This rearrangement joins TRBV28 to TRBJ2-4; TRBD2 aligns across 15 bases. Germline V CDR1 and CDR2: MDHEN, SYDVKM. V shed 3 bases, J shed 7 bases, and the junction held 4 bases outside the gene matches. This CDR3 has 16 residues. CDR3 sequence reads: CASSLHGLAGGNIQYF. The CDR3 nucleotides read TGTGCCAGCAGTTTGCACGGACTAGCGGGGGGGAACATTCAGTACTTC.

The chain employs TRBV19 and TRBJ2-7; 7 bases fit TRBD1. V shed 6 bases and J 3 bases; nucleotides not matched to a gene: 8. This CDR3 has 14 residues. From germline, CDR1 is LNHDA and CDR2 SQIVND (reference sequence). In DNA form, the CDR3 reads TGTGCCAGTAGAAGACAGGGTGGAAACTACGAGCAGTACTTC. Encoded protein: CASRRQGGNYEQYF. Full variable domain (remainder filled in from reference TRBV19 and TRBJ2-7): DGGITQSPKYLFRKEGQNVTLSCEQNLNHDAMYWYRQDPGQGLRLIYYSQIVNDFQKGDIAEGYSVSREKKESFPLTVTSAQKNPTAFYLCASRRQGGNYEQYFGPGTRLTVT.

The chain recombines TRBV4-2 with TRBJ1-4; TRBD1 matches at 10 bases. The CDR3 extends over 16 amino acids. V lost 1 base and J lost 6; bases outside the gene matches: 5. Germline-derived CDR1 and CDR2 are LGHNA and YNFKEQ. As DNA, the CDR3 is TGTGCCAGCAGCCAAGTTGAAGGACAGGGGGATGAAAAACTGTTTTTT. Its protein product is CASSQVEGQGDEKLFF.

This clone turned up a few times. This chain uses TRBV11-2 with TRBJ1-4; 9 bases fit TRBD1. This CDR3 is 15 amino acids long. CDR1 is SGHAT and CDR2 is FQNNGV in the germline V gene. V lost 3 bases, J lost 5 bases, and 4 bases stayed unmatched. CDR3 in DNA: TGTGCCAGCAGCTTTGGGACAGGGATGAATGAAAAACTGTTTTTT. Its protein product is CASSFGTGMNEKLFF.

The chain has TRBV11-2 and TRBJ1-5, with 8 bases aligning to TRBD1. From germline, CDR1 is SGHAT and CDR2 FQNNGV. CDR3 length: 15 residues. V trimming: 1 base; J trimming: 4 bases; junction bases outside the gene matches: 3. CDR3 bases: TGTGCCAGCAGCTTAGGACAGGGGTTAAATCAGCCCCAGCATTTT. Its protein product is CASSLGQGLNQPQHF.

This clone was seen a few times. The chain links TRBV5-4 to TRBJ1-2, with 9 bases matching TRBD1. CDR3 length: 15 residues. V lost 4 bases to trimming and J lost 8 bases; unmatched junction nucleotides: 12. Germline loops: CDR1 SGHNT, CDR2 YYREEE (reference sequence). The CDR3 loop reads CASSVHIQGAPGYTF. The CDR3 DNA is TGTGCCAGCAGCGTGCATATACAGGGGGCGCCCGGCTACACCTTC.

In this sample, this clone turned up a few times. V gene TRBV6-5 combines with J gene TRBJ2-5; D is undetermined. Looked up from germline, CDR1 is MNHEY and CDR2 is SVGAGI. The CDR3 loop spans 13 amino acids. Trimming shortened V by 6 bases and J by 5 bases, and 13 bases separated the two germline ends. As DNA, the CDR3 is TGTGCCAGCAGCGCAGAGGTATGGGAGACCCAGTACTTC. Translation gives CASSAEVWETQYF.

This rearrangement joins TRBV7-2 to TRBJ2-3, with 8 bases matching TRBD1. The CDR3 is 15 residues long. The germline V gene has CDR1 SGHTA and CDR2 FQGNSA. The ends lost 2 bases at V and 6 bases at J; junction bases unmatched: 7. The CDR3 coding sequence is TGTGCCAGCAGCTTAAGCCGGACAGGGTTTGATACGCAGTATTTT. This encodes CASSLSRTGFDTQYF.

The V gene is TRBV10-3, the J gene TRBJ1-4, with D unclear. Germline V lookup: CDR1 ENHRY, CDR2 SYGVKD. This CDR3 contains 12 residues. The V gene lost 2 bases and the J gene lost 9 bases, with 7 bases spanning the gap. As DNA, the CDR3 is TGTGCCATCAGTGAGACAGAGCAAAAACTGTTTTTT. The encoded protein is CAISETEQKLFF.

The chain is built from TRBV28 and TRBJ2-1; possible D gene TRBD2, 5 bases. Germline V CDR1 and CDR2: MDHEN, SYDVKM. CDR3 size: 18 residues. V was trimmed by 4 bases and J by 0 bases, leaving 19 bases between them. CDR3 nucleotides: TGTGCCAGCAGTTCCCCGGCGAGCGGAAAGGCCTCCTACAATGAGCAGTTCTTC. Protein: CASSSPASGKASYNEQFF. Looking up the rest from reference TRBV28 and TRBJ2-1 gives the full variable domain: DVKVTQSSRYLVKRTGEKVFLECVQDMDHENMFWYRQDPGLGLRLIYFSYDVKMKEKGDIPEGYSVSREKKERFSLILESASTNQTSMYLCASSSPASGKASYNEQFFGPGTRLTVL.

The chain uses TRBV29-1 and TRBJ2-2; D perhaps matches TRBD2 (6 bases). Trimming removed 4 bases at V and 0 bases at J, with 12 bases between. Germline assignment: CDR1 SQVTM and CDR2 ANQGSEA. This CDR3 region has 15 residues. For the CDR3, the DNA is TGCAGCGTTGCTGGAGGGGTTACGAACACCGGGGAGCTGTTTTTT. Its protein is CSVAGGVTNTGELFF.

V is TRBV19 and J is TRBJ2-1; TRBD1 aligns across 7 bases. The V gene end was trimmed by 3 bases and the J gene end by 9 bases; junction bases not matched to a gene: 5. The CDR3 consists of 13 residues. Germline V CDR1 and CDR2: LNHDA, SQIVND (reference sequence). CDR3 DNA sequence: TGTGCCAGTAGTATGGCGACAGGGTTTGAGCAGTTCTTC. Its protein is CASSMATGFEQFF.